The 5 T cell receptor beta chains in this list originate from one sample, sequenced in a study of T cell responses to AZD1222 COVID-19 vaccine. The protocol was immunoSEQ multiplex PCR, while the TCRdb copy is restricted to in-frame clones and leaves out a portion. Counted here are roughly 100,000 clones, 88% occurring once; the ten biggest clones make up 15% to 20%. The input for sequencing was peripheral blood, taken 28 days after the second AZD1222 dose. These receptors originate from an adult who received the AZD1222 COVID-19 vaccine.

The rearrangement uses TRBV19 and TRBJ1-2, with D uncertain. Germline V CDR1 and CDR2: LNHDA, SQIVND (reference sequence). The CDR3 is 15 amino acids. Trimming removed 0 bases from V and 8 bases from J, with 16 bases in between. The CDR3: CASSIDTRSKDGYTF. The CDR3 region has the DNA TGTGCCAGTAGTATAGATACGCGGTCGAAGGACGGCTACACCTTC.

The rearrangement uses TRBV9 and TRBJ2-7; 10 nucleotides align to TRBD1. V shed 3 bases, J shed 6 bases, and the junction held 9 bases outside the gene matches. Germline CDR1 reads SGDLS; CDR2 reads YYNGEE. This CDR3 spans 15 amino acids. The CDR3 reads CASSARSGQGSEQYF. In DNA form, the CDR3 reads TGTGCCAGCAGCGCGCGGTCGGGACAGGGGAGCGAGCAGTACTTC.

This clone was counted only a few times. The chain carries TRBV6-5 and TRBJ2-1, with D perhaps TRBD1 or TRBD2 (6 bases each). In germline, CDR1 is MNHEY, CDR2 SVGAGI. Deletions cut 2 bases from V and 2 bases from J, with 10 bases between. The CDR3 contains 15 residues. The CDR3 coding sequence is TGTGCCAGCAGTTACGAGGGGGGCCCCTACAATGAGCAGTTCTTC. This encodes CASSYEGGPYNEQFF.

Comments on this clone: The junction shows a germline mismatch at one end, possibly a read error. The chain carries TRBV6-1 and TRBJ2-2; 9 nucleotides match TRBD1. The germline gives CDR1 MNHNS, CDR2 SASEGT. The CDR3 contains 14 residues. The chain's CDR3 is CASGDRGRTGELFF. The CDR3 nucleotides are TGTGCCAGCGGTGACAGGGGGAGAACCGGGGAGCTGTTTTTT.

This chain links TRBV6-5 with TRBJ1-1; D might be TRBD1 (5 bases). Germline V CDR1 and CDR2: MNHEY, SVGAGI. The CDR3 has 12 amino acids. V was cut by 6 bases and J by 9 bases, with 14 bases left in between. In nucleotides, the CDR3 is TGTGCCAGCAGCTCCATGGACAAAAAAGCTTTCTTT. Translating it yields CASSSMDKKAFF.